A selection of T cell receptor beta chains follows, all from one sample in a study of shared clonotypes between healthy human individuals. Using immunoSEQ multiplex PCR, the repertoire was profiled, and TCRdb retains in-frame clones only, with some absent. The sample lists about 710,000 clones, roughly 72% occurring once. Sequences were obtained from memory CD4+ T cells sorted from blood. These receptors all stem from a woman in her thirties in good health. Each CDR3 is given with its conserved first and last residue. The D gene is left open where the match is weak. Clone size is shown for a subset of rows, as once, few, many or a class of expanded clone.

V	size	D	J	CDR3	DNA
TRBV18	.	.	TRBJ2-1	CASHLYSSGGSYNEQFF	TGTGCCAGCCACTTGTACTCGAGCGGTGGCTCCTACAATGAGCAGTTCTTC
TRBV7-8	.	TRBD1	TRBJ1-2	CASSFLGQEDYGYTF	TGTGCCAGCAGCTTCTTAGGACAGGAAGACTATGGCTACACCTTC
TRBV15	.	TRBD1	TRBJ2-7	CATSRVSGTGGRYEQYF	TGTGCCACCAGCAGAGTTTCCGGGACAGGGGGCAGGTACGAGCAGTACTTC
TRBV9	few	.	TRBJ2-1	CASSVDMGEQFF	TGTGCCAGCAGCGTAGATATGGGTGAGCAGTTCTTC
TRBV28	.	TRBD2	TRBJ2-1	CASSLYTGGDNEQFF	TGTGCCAGCAGTTTATATACGGGAGGGGACAATGAGCAGTTCTTC
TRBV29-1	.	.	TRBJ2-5	CSVATGSISETQYF	TGCAGCGTTGCAACAGGGAGCATTTCGGAGACCCAGTACTTC
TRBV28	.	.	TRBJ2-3	CASWGTTDTQYF	TGTGCCAGCTGGGGGACCACAGATACGCAGTATTTT
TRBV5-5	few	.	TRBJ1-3	CASSFRTVSGNTIYF	TGTGCCAGCAGCTTTCGTACAGTCTCTGGAAACACCATATATTTT
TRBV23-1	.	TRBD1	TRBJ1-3	CASTQPPFRDRVTTGNTIYF	TGCGCCAGCACTCAACCCCCTTTCCGGGACAGGGTTACAACTGGAAACACCATATATTTT
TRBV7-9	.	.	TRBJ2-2	CASSFPERGRGSGELFF	TGTGCCAGCAGCTTCCCCGAAAGGGGGAGAGGCTCCGGGGAGCTGTTTTTT
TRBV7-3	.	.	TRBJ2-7	CASSLGTAYEQYF	TGTGCCAGCAGCTTAGGGACGGCCTACGAGCAGTACTTC
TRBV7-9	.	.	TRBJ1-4	CASSLVDGKLFF	TGTGCCAGCAGCTTAGTGGACGGAAAACTGTTTTTT
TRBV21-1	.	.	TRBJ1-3	CASSKGGNTSYF	TGTGCCAGCAGCAAAGGAGGGAACACTTCGTATTTT
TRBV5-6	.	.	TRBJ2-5	CASSAASLGGETQYF	TGTGCCAGCAGCGCGGCTAGCCTAGGGGGGGAGACCCAGTACTTC